This T cell receptor (beta chain) was found in a study of blood T cells in healthy people across ages (dated by TCRdb to between 2014 and 2017). Notes on the research overall: In model experiments, template switching captured about one uniquely barcoded TCR beta cDNA molecule for every two T cells. The study analyzed two additional independent replicas of 1 million unique cDNA reads from the same blood draw for two donors, one aged 18 to 29 and one aged 80 or older. Donors were grouped into four age groups: young (average approximately 15 years), middle-aged (about 38), aged (62) and long-lived (82). To track age-related changes in TCR beta repertoire diversity, the study relied on deep sequencing normalized with unique cDNA molecular identifiers. Donors of different ages were randomly distributed across sequencing lanes to avoid experimental bias. General study outcomes and caveats: Estimates of total diversity based on one million sequenced T cells were considered lower bounds and underestimates. The CMV infection status of donors was not known, potentially confounding age-related changes in expanded clonotypes. Observed TCR beta diversity correlated strongly with the percentage of naive T cells measured by flow cytometry. Compared with the aged group, more naive CD4+ T cells, fewer expanded clones and increased TCR diversity were shown by the long-lived group, suggesting age selection. Observed TCR beta diversity per million T cells fell roughly linearly with age, and a significant reduction was already apparent by age roughly 41. Bulk unsorted PBMC profiling prevented conclusive comparison of naive and antigen-experienced compartments.

The germline V gene specifies SGHRS as CDR1 and YFSETQ as CDR2. The CDR3 measures 17 amino acids from cysteine to phenylalanine. Just CDR3 DNA is preserved here, 51 bases in frame from base 1. After removal of 4 bases from V and 3 bases from J, the junction retains 10 bases not matched to a gene. Preparation of the library involved 5' RACE. Sequencing instrument: Illumina HiSeq 2500. A second roughly 6 to 11 cycle PCR used a sample-barcoded 5' primer and a J-beta primer mix. Each TCR beta cDNA molecule received a unique molecular identifier from a template-switch 5' adaptor carrying 12 random nucleotides. At least 3 million CDR3-containing paired-end reads were obtained from each sample. First-strand cDNA synthesis was performed from all RNA using the Mint cDNA synthesis kit, with priming by a TRBC-specific oligonucleotide. All cDNA was treated with uracil-DNA glycosylase and then went through a first 18-cycle PCR with the universal primers M1SS and BC2_uni_R. Per the source publication's procedure: Normalization of each sample was performed by random selection of 1 million high-quality reads, each carrying a distinct molecular identifier. Reads with shared molecular identifiers were discarded instead of being binned into consensus sequences. MiTCR, set to a Q25 quality threshold and the strictest error-elimination algorithm, was used for CDR3 identification, clonotype clustering and error correction. A nonparametric unseen species model using Euler transformation provided a lower-bound estimate of total TCR beta diversity. In-frame beta chains were kept once TCRdb had trimmed the public reads at Q25 with fastp and called clones with MiXCR. Duplicate CDR3 protein sequences are folded into a single record with the most common DNA and genes. What appears here as the V and J calls and clone size reflects TCRdb's work, not the paper's. Counted in this sample were fewer than 1.5 million distinct CDR3 sequences; roughly 40% of them appeared once. In total, the top ten clones hold approximately 7.9% of the sample.

The 35 to 40 donors, aged roughly 6 to 90 years, were systemically healthy Caucasian individuals from Russia. Ten milliliters of peripheral blood were drawn from each donor into EDTA-treated Vacutainer tubes. PBMCs were isolated by Ficoll-Paque density-gradient centrifugation, with at least 6 million obtained per sample. Trizol reagent was used to extract total RNA from the PBMCs, yielding at least 6 micrograms per sample. For every donor, flow cytometry on a PBMC aliquot measured the percentage of naive CD45RAhigh/CD27high T cells. In regard to this clonotype: Its antigen is unknown. Base qualities are not at hand, and no much larger clone is one base apart.

The sequence is built from TRBV5-1 and TRBJ1-1; 12 nucleotides in the junction match TRBD1. Input material: blood. The sequence was collected from a woman aged 18-30 years in good health. DNA sequence: TGCGCCAGCAGCCCGGGACAGGGGGCGATCCGGGACACTGAAGCTTTCTTT. This translates into CASSPGQGAIRDTEAFF.